Listed below are T cell receptor beta chains from one sample, sequenced in a study of early T cells in non-severe SARS-CoV-2 infection. Each CDR3 protein gets one entry after TCRdb re-called the 5' RACE reads with MiXCR. The sample holds around 99,000 distinct CDR3 sequences; 15% to 20% are singletons and the top ten take 5.1%. Sequences were derived from whole blood, sampled at baseline. Source of these receptors: an adult who was a healthcare worker with PCR-confirmed SARS-CoV-2 infection or an uninfected control (not recorded which). Each CDR3 is given with its conserved first and last residue. A D gene is named only where the DNA matches it firmly. Clone size, where shown, is once, few, many, or a class for clones that have expanded.

D gene: .; J gene: TRBJ2-5; clone size: .; V gene: TRBV20-1; CDR3 protein: CSATPGHSWAETQYF; CDR3 DNA: TGCAGTGCCACCCCAGGGCACAGTTGGGCAGAGACCCAGTACTTC
D gene: TRBD2; J gene: TRBJ2-1; clone size: .; V gene: TRBV20-1; CDR3 protein: CSASGRWNEQFF; CDR3 DNA: TGCAGTGCTAGCGGGAGGTGGAATGAGCAGTTCTTC
D gene: .; J gene: TRBJ2-2; clone size: medium-sized; V gene: TRBV6-1; CDR3 protein: CASSGLAELNTGELFF; CDR3 DNA: TGTGCCAGCAGTGGATTAGCGGAGTTGAACACCGGGGAGCTGTTTTTT
D gene: .; J gene: TRBJ1-6; clone size: few; V gene: TRBV11-2; CDR3 protein: CASSLDRTVNSPLHF; CDR3 DNA: TGTGCCAGCAGCTTAGACAGGACGGTTAATTCACCCCTCCACTTT
D gene: .; J gene: TRBJ1-5; clone size: few; V gene: TRBV28; CDR3 protein: CASRATAFNQPQHF; CDR3 DNA: TGTGCCAGCAGAGCGACAGCATTCAATCAGCCCCAGCATTTT
D gene: .; J gene: TRBJ1-5; clone size: .; V gene: TRBV7-9; CDR3 protein: CASSSMSQPQHF; CDR3 DNA: TGTGCCAGCAGCTCGATGTCGCAGCCCCAGCATTTT
D gene: .; J gene: TRBJ2-3; clone size: few; V gene: TRBV10-1; CDR3 protein: CASRRSATDTQYF; CDR3 DNA: TGCGCCAGCAGGAGATCTGCCACAGATACGCAGTATTTT
D gene: .; J gene: TRBJ1-2; clone size: many; V gene: TRBV18; CDR3 protein: CASSPQGRRGGYTF; CDR3 DNA: TGTGCCAGCTCACCCCAGGGTCGAAGAGGGGGCTACACCTTC
D gene: TRBD2; J gene: TRBJ2-1; clone size: .; V gene: TRBV28; CDR3 protein: CAASGNNEQFF; CDR3 DNA: TGTGCGGCTAGCGGAAACAATGAGCAGTTCTTC
D gene: .; J gene: TRBJ1-5; clone size: few; V gene: TRBV28; CDR3 protein: CASSPGSQRRPQHF; CDR3 DNA: TGTGCCAGCAGCCCGGGGTCCCAACGGAGGCCCCAGCATTTT
D gene: .; J gene: TRBJ2-3; clone size: few; V gene: TRBV19; CDR3 protein: CASSIGGLGSTDTQYF; CDR3 DNA: TGTGCCAGTAGTATAGGAGGCCTTGGTTCCACAGATACGCAGTATTTT
D gene: .; J gene: TRBJ2-7; clone size: few; V gene: TRBV4-1; CDR3 protein: CASSLLGQPDERQYF; CDR3 DNA: TGCGCCAGCAGCTTATTAGGACAGCCCGATGAGCGGCAGTACTTC
D gene: .; J gene: TRBJ1-1; clone size: few; V gene: TRBV29-1; CDR3 protein: CSACGADPEAFF; CDR3 DNA: TGCAGCGCTTGTGGGGCGGACCCCGAAGCTTTCTTT
D gene: .; J gene: TRBJ2-3; clone size: few; V gene: TRBV5-1; CDR3 protein: CASAAGGLENTQYF; CDR3 DNA: TGCGCCAGCGCCGCCGGGGGGCTCGAGAATACGCAGTATTTT
D gene: .; J gene: TRBJ1-1; clone size: .; V gene: TRBV6-5; CDR3 protein: CASSYSKVNTEAFF; CDR3 DNA: TGTGCCAGCAGTTACTCGAAGGTGAACACTGAAGCTTTCTTT
D gene: .; J gene: TRBJ2-3; clone size: many; V gene: TRBV10-2; CDR3 protein: CASSESGGTDTQYF; CDR3 DNA: TGCGCCAGCAGTGAGTCGGGAGGCACAGATACGCAGTATTTT
D gene: .; J gene: TRBJ2-3; clone size: few; V gene: TRBV19; CDR3 protein: CASSSDRSSTDTQYF; CDR3 DNA: TGTGCCAGTAGTAGCGACAGGTCCAGCACAGATACGCAGTATTTT
D gene: .; J gene: TRBJ2-5; clone size: few; V gene: TRBV11-2; CDR3 protein: CASSRGAQETQYF; CDR3 DNA: TGTGCCAGCAGTCGAGGGGCCCAAGAGACCCAGTACTTC
D gene: .; J gene: TRBJ1-2; clone size: few; V gene: TRBV6-5; CDR3 protein: CASSRTDLTGRGYTF; CDR3 DNA: TGTGCCAGCAGCCGAACCGACCTAACAGGCAGGGGCTACACCTTC
D gene: .; J gene: TRBJ2-7; clone size: .; V gene: TRBV6-5; CDR3 protein: CASSYSGDPVDEQYF; CDR3 DNA: TGTGCCAGCAGTTACTCGGGGGACCCTGTAGACGAGCAGTACTTC
D gene: TRBD2; J gene: TRBJ2-3; clone size: few; V gene: TRBV5-4; CDR3 protein: CASKSGIDTDTQYF; CDR3 DNA: TGTGCCAGCAAGAGCGGGATAGATACAGATACGCAGTATTTT
D gene: TRBD2; J gene: TRBJ2-1; clone size: .; V gene: TRBV9; CDR3 protein: CASSITSAPYNEQFF; CDR3 DNA: TGTGCCAGCAGCATTACTAGCGCTCCCTACAATGAGCAGTTCTTC
D gene: .; J gene: TRBJ2-2; clone size: few; V gene: TRBV14; CDR3 protein: CASSHGTGELFF; CDR3 DNA: TGTGCCAGCAGCCATGGGACCGGGGAGCTGTTTTTT
D gene: .; J gene: TRBJ2-5; clone size: .; V gene: TRBV28; CDR3 protein: CASSPPQGQTQETQYF; CDR3 DNA: TGTGCCAGCAGTCCACCCCAGGGGCAGACCCAAGAGACCCAGTACTTC
D gene: TRBD1; J gene: TRBJ1-1; clone size: .; V gene: TRBV6-5; CDR3 protein: CASSYTGVAEAFF; CDR3 DNA: TGTGCCAGCAGTTATACAGGGGTCGCTGAAGCTTTCTTT
D gene: .; J gene: TRBJ2-5; clone size: .; V gene: TRBV7-9; CDR3 protein: CASSGAAKTQYF; CDR3 DNA: TGTGCCAGCAGCGGCGCGGCTAAGACCCAGTACTTC
D gene: .; J gene: TRBJ1-2; clone size: .; V gene: TRBV6-5; CDR3 protein: CASSSNYGYTF; CDR3 DNA: TGTGCCAGCAGTTCTAACTATGGCTACACCTTC
D gene: TRBD1; J gene: TRBJ1-1; clone size: few; V gene: TRBV5-1; CDR3 protein: CASETGAGLNTEAFF; CDR3 DNA: TGCGCCAGCGAGACAGGGGCCGGCCTGAACACTGAAGCTTTCTTT
D gene: TRBD2; J gene: TRBJ2-7; clone size: few; V gene: TRBV15; CDR3 protein: CATSRATSGRSEQYF; CDR3 DNA: TGTGCCACCAGCAGGGCAACTAGCGGGAGAAGCGAGCAGTACTTC
D gene: .; J gene: TRBJ1-1; clone size: few; V gene: TRBV2; CDR3 protein: CASSQRTANTEAFF; CDR3 DNA: TGTGCCAGCAGTCAAAGGACGGCGAACACTGAAGCTTTCTTT
D gene: .; J gene: TRBJ2-5; clone size: .; V gene: TRBV6-2/TRBV6-3; CDR3 protein: CASSYSKVLEETQYF; CDR3 DNA: TGTGCCAGCAGTTACTCGAAGGTCCTAGAAGAGACCCAGTACTTC
D gene: .; J gene: TRBJ2-7; clone size: .; V gene: TRBV7-2; CDR3 protein: CASSLGGTTYEQYF; CDR3 DNA: TGTGCCAGCAGCTTAGGGGGGACCACTTACGAGCAGTACTTC
D gene: .; J gene: TRBJ2-7; clone size: .; V gene: TRBV14; CDR3 protein: CASRGLENYEQYF; CDR3 DNA: TGTGCCAGCAGGGGGCTGGAGAACTACGAGCAGTACTTC
D gene: TRBD1; J gene: TRBJ1-3; clone size: .; V gene: TRBV6-1; CDR3 protein: CASSEGPDRVGNTIYF; CDR3 DNA: TGTGCCAGCAGTGAAGGCCCCGACAGGGTTGGAAACACCATATATTTT
D gene: .; J gene: TRBJ2-5; clone size: .; V gene: TRBV5-1; CDR3 protein: CASSLVAPQETQYF; CDR3 DNA: TGCGCCAGCAGCTTGGTGGCGCCTCAAGAGACCCAGTACTTC
D gene: .; J gene: TRBJ2-2; clone size: many; V gene: TRBV6-6; CDR3 protein: CASSTDEAGELFF; CDR3 DNA: TGTGCCAGCAGTACGGATGAGGCCGGGGAGCTGTTTTTT
D gene: .; J gene: TRBJ2-7; clone size: .; V gene: TRBV21-1; CDR3 protein: CASNMFGAEQYF; CDR3 DNA: TGTGCCAGCAACATGTTTGGGGCCGAGCAGTACTTC
D gene: .; J gene: TRBJ2-7; clone size: few; V gene: TRBV28; CDR3 protein: CASSFRPTGIYEQYF; CDR3 DNA: TGTGCCAGCAGTTTCCGACCAACAGGGATCTACGAGCAGTACTTC
D gene: TRBD1; J gene: TRBJ2-1; clone size: .; V gene: TRBV9; CDR3 protein: CASSVGTGSAEQFF; CDR3 DNA: TGTGCCAGCAGCGTAGGGACAGGGAGTGCTGAGCAGTTCTTC
D gene: TRBD1; J gene: TRBJ1-2; clone size: .; V gene: TRBV28; CDR3 protein: CASSYRTGTYGYTF; CDR3 DNA: TGTGCCAGCAGTTACCGGACAGGGACGTATGGCTACACCTTC
D gene: TRBD1; J gene: TRBJ2-3; clone size: .; V gene: TRBV5-5; CDR3 protein: CASSTRTGPSSFTDTQYF; CDR3 DNA: TGTGCCAGCAGCACCAGGACAGGGCCCTCGTCCTTCACAGATACGCAGTATTTT
D gene: TRBD1; J gene: TRBJ2-1; clone size: .; V gene: TRBV12-3/TRBV12-4; CDR3 protein: CASKGTGGFYNEQFF; CDR3 DNA: TGTGCCAGCAAGGGGACAGGGGGTTTCTACAATGAGCAGTTCTTC
D gene: TRBD1; J gene: TRBJ1-3; clone size: .; V gene: TRBV18; CDR3 protein: CASSPPGTEAENTIYF; CDR3 DNA: TGTGCCAGCTCACCACCGGGGACAGAAGCTGAAAACACCATATATTTT
D gene: TRBD2; J gene: TRBJ2-3; clone size: many; V gene: TRBV7-6; CDR3 protein: CASSSRDYTDTQYF; CDR3 DNA: TGTGCCAGCAGCTCGCGGGACTACACAGATACGCAGTATTTT
D gene: TRBD2; J gene: TRBJ2-7; clone size: .; V gene: TRBV7-6; CDR3 protein: CASSPGLAEYEQYF; CDR3 DNA: TGTGCCAGCAGCCCGGGACTAGCGGAGTACGAGCAGTACTTC
D gene: TRBD2; J gene: TRBJ2-1; clone size: few; V gene: TRBV4-2; CDR3 protein: CASSQDTSGSYNEQFF; CDR3 DNA: TGTGCCAGCAGCCAAGATACTAGCGGCTCCTACAATGAGCAGTTCTTC
D gene: .; J gene: TRBJ1-4; clone size: many; V gene: TRBV19; CDR3 protein: CASKGRLYEKLFF; CDR3 DNA: TGTGCCAGTAAGGGCAGACTTTACGAAAAACTGTTTTTT
D gene: .; J gene: TRBJ1-1; clone size: few; V gene: TRBV2; CDR3 protein: CASSVTNTEAFF; CDR3 DNA: TGTGCCAGCAGTGTGACGAACACTGAAGCTTTCTTT
D gene: .; J gene: TRBJ2-7; clone size: few; V gene: TRBV28; CDR3 protein: CASSPPHYEQYF; CDR3 DNA: TGTGCCAGCAGCCCACCCCACTACGAGCAGTACTTC
D gene: TRBD1; J gene: TRBJ1-6; clone size: .; V gene: TRBV27; CDR3 protein: CASSPGTDNSPLHF; CDR3 DNA: TGTGCCAGCAGCCCCGGGACAGATAATTCACCCCTCCACTTT
D gene: .; J gene: TRBJ2-5; clone size: .; V gene: TRBV3-1; CDR3 protein: CASSQEAGKTQYF; CDR3 DNA: TGTGCCAGCAGCCAAGAAGCAGGGAAGACCCAGTACTTC
D gene: TRBD2; J gene: TRBJ2-2; clone size: .; V gene: TRBV15; CDR3 protein: CAISRSLAGRLDTGELFF; CDR3 DNA: TGTGCCATCAGCAGATCTCTAGCGGGAAGGCTAGACACCGGGGAGCTGTTTTTT
D gene: .; J gene: TRBJ1-6; clone size: .; V gene: TRBV28; CDR3 protein: CASSPTDRINSPLHF; CDR3 DNA: TGTGCCAGCAGTCCGACCGACAGGATTAATTCACCCCTCCACTTT
D gene: .; J gene: TRBJ2-4; clone size: .; V gene: TRBV12-3/TRBV12-4; CDR3 protein: CASSFDRKNIQYF; CDR3 DNA: TGTGCCAGCAGTTTTGACAGAAAAAACATTCAGTACTTC
D gene: .; J gene: TRBJ2-2; clone size: .; V gene: TRBV10-3; CDR3 protein: CASQGRATGELFF; CDR3 DNA: TGTGCCTCCCAGGGAAGGGCCACCGGGGAGCTGTTTTTT